This T cell receptor (beta chain) was recovered during a study of Ad26.COV2.S vaccination and SARS-CoV-2 variants. General study points: Total T cell responses, in the TCR breadth and depth analyses, may have been underestimated. Those who received the vaccine showed greater spike-specific TCR breadth than those given placebo. Reported findings describe substantial breadth in spike-specific CD8+ and CD4+ T cell responses following vaccination.

CDR1 and CDR2 (germline): SGHNT, YYREEE (reference sequence). The ends lost 4 bases at V and 8 bases at J; junction bases unmatched: 7. CDR3 size: 13 residues. Clones were read by immunoSEQ multiplex PCR, and TCRdb kept only the in-frame ones, dropping some. The sample has 350,000 to 500,000 clones, roughly 90% seen once. Of note for this clone: What it binds is not known.

Treatment meaning: some 19 received Ad26.COV2.S at low or high dose, single or two shots; about 5 received placebo; per-sample allocation not given. The samples date from day 63 after the first vaccine or placebo injection. This adult donor, from Boston, was 18-55 years old. The chain uses TRBV5-4 and TRBJ1-2; 8 positions match TRBD1. The clonotype comes from a person between 18 and 60 years old who received the Ad26.COV2.S COVID-19 vaccine or a placebo. Here the sequenced sample was peripheral blood, taken in a trial of Ad26.COV2.S vaccine versus placebo. The CDR3 reads CASSPRTGIGYTF. The CDR3 DNA reads as TGTGCCAGCAGCCCACGGACAGGGATCGGCTACACCTTC.